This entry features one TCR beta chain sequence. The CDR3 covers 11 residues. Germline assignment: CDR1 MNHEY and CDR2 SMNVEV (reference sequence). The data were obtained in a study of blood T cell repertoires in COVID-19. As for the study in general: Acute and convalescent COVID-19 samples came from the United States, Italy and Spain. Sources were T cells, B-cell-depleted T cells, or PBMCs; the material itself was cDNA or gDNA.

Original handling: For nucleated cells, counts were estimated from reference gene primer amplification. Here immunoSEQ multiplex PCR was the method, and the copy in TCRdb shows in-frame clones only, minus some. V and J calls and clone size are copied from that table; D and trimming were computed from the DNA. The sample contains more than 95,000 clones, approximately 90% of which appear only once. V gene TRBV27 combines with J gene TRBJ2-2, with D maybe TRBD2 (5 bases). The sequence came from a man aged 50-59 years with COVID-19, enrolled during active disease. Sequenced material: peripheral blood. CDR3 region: CPTGMGGELFF. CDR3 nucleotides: TGTCCCACGGGGATGGGCGGGGAGCTGTTTTTT.